A single sample is the source of the 27 T cell receptor beta chains below, sequenced in a study of OX40 agonist ivuxolimab in advanced cancers. Sequencing used immunoSEQ multiplex PCR; TCRdb keeps in-frame clones, though not all of them. The sample has some 70,000 clones, less than 95% seen once. The sample consisted of CD4+ or CD8+ T cells sorted from blood, taken in a trial of the OX40 agonist ivuxolimab. The receptors were gathered from an adult with an advanced solid tumor such as melanoma, head and neck, liver or kidney cancer.

The chain combines TRBV5-5 with TRBJ2-1; unclear D gene. The CDR3 sequence is 13 residues long. The germline V gene has CDR1 SGHKS and CDR2 YYEKEE (reference sequence). Trimming removed 4 bases at V and 4 bases at J, with 9 bases between. CDR3 amino acids: CASSPGPYNEQFF. The DNA for the CDR3 is TGTGCCAGCAGCCCCGGACCATACAATGAGCAGTTCTTC.

V usage is TRBV9 and J usage is TRBJ1-1; D is perhaps TRBD1 (5 bases). Trimming took off 4 bases at V and 3 bases at J, with 13 bases between the two ends. The CDR3 totals 14 residues. Germline CDR1 reads SGDLS; CDR2 reads YYNGEE. The CDR3 sequence: CASSWRGWDTEAFF. The CDR3 nucleotides read TGTGCCAGCAGCTGGCGGGGGTGGGACACTGAAGCTTTCTTT.

The chain recombines TRBV30 with TRBJ2-3, with TRBD1 matching over 10 bases. This CDR3 contains 15 residues. V trimming: 2 bases; J trimming: 3 bases; junction bases outside the gene matches: 5. Germline CDR1 and CDR2: GTSNPN and SVGIG (reference sequence). DNA of the CDR3: TGTGCCTGGAGTCCAGGACAGGGGGTAACAGATACGCAGTATTTT. It yields the protein CAWSPGQGVTDTQYF.

This sequence joins TRBV21-1 and TRBJ2-7; TRBD2, the D gene given by the table, was not confirmed from the DNA. TRBV21-1 represents a pseudogene. This CDR3 has 13 residues. Here the CDR3 reads CASSIPRTYEQYF. As DNA, the CDR3 is TGTGCCAGCAGCATCCCTAGGACCTACGAGCAGTACTTC.

The rearrangement uses TRBV2 and TRBJ2-3; 16 positions agree with TRBD2. Germline-derived CDR1 and CDR2 are SNHLY and FYNNEI. The CDR3 has 17 residues. J lost 4 bases, V lost 5 bases, and 6 bases had no gene match. CDR3 residues: CASSPGTSGRAADTQYF. DNA of the CDR3: TGTGCCAGCAGTCCCGGGACTAGCGGGAGGGCGGCAGATACGCAGTATTTT.

The V and J genes are TRBV28 and TRBJ1-4, with D hard to call. V lost 4 bases and J lost 4, with 7 bases in between. The CDR3 totals 13 residues. The V gene's germline CDR1 is MDHEN and CDR2 SYDVKM. CDR3 nucleotide sequence: TGTGCCAGCAGTTCCACTAATAATGAAAAACTGTTTTTT. Its protein is CASSSTNNEKLFF.

The chain has TRBV30 and TRBJ2-7, with D uncertain. The germline V gene encodes CDR1 GTSNPN and CDR2 SVGIG (reference sequence). Deletions cut 1 base from V and 6 bases from J, with 7 bases between. The CDR3 consists of 11 residues. CDR3 in DNA: TGTGCCTGGAGTGCCCCTACCGAGCAGTACTTC. This encodes CAWSAPTEQYF.

V usage is TRBV19 and J usage is TRBJ1-1; D remains ambiguous. Germline V gene lookup returns CDR1 LNHDA and CDR2 SQIVND (reference sequence). V was trimmed by 6 bases and J by 1 base, leaving 12 bases between them. The CDR3 runs 14 residues. CDR3 loop: CASSSLDSNTEAFF. CDR3 in DNA: TGTGCCAGTAGCTCGCTAGACTCGAACACTGAAGCTTTCTTT.

The chain recombines TRBV10-3 with TRBJ2-2; 7 bases are shared with TRBD2. The CDR3 runs to 16 residues. V gave up 3 bases and J gave up 0 bases; unmatched junction bases: 4. Germline CDR1 ENHRY, CDR2 SYGVKD. The CDR3 coding sequence is TGTGCCATCAGTGACCCGGCGGGGGCGAACACCGGGGAGCTGTTTTTT. Translating it yields CAISDPAGANTGELFF.

On this clone: The junction departs from germline at one end; a sequencing error may be responsible. The V gene is TRBV11-3, the J gene TRBJ1-1; D is undetermined. Per germline, CDR1 SGHNT and CDR2 YENEEA. The length of the CDR3 is 11 residues. CDR3: CASSRDTAAFF. The CDR3 DNA is TGTGCCAGCAGCCGAGACACTGCAGCTTTCTTT.

The V call is TRBV7-2, the J call TRBJ1-5; no clear D gene. V was clipped by 4 bases and J by 7 bases, with 14 bases between them. The CDR3 extends over 14 amino acids. Germline CDR1 reads SGHTA; CDR2 reads FQGNSA. Here the CDR3 DNA reads TGTGCCAGCAGCTCTATAGTGGGCAGCCAGCCCCAGCATTTT. Translated, it gives CASSSIVGSQPQHF. The entire variable domain, with the rest obtained from reference TRBV7-2 and TRBJ1-5, is as follows: GAGVSQSPSNKVTEKGKDVELRCDPISGHTALYWYRQSLGQGLEFLIYFQGNSAPDKSGLPSDRFSAERTGGSVSTLTIQRTQQEDSAVYLCASSSIVGSQPQHFGDGTRLSIL.

The chain combines TRBV7-8 with TRBJ2-3; D possibly corresponds to TRBD2 (6 bases). Trimming removed 6 bases from V and 0 bases from J, with 10 bases in between. The V gene's germline CDR1 is SGHVS and CDR2 FQNEAQ. The CDR3 totals 14 residues. The CDR3 DNA reads TGTGCCAGCAGACGGGACTTGAGCACAGATACGCAGTATTTT. Its translation is CASRRDLSTDTQYF.

V gene TRBV10-3 combines with J gene TRBJ2-7; tentatively, D is TRBD1 or TRBD2 (5 bases each). This CDR3 spans 12 amino acids. Germline CDR1 ENHRY, CDR2 SYGVKD. V lost 6 bases and J lost 5, with 11 bases in between. For the CDR3, the DNA is TGTGCCATCAGGGGGACGGCCGACGAGCAGTACTTC. Amino acids: CAIRGTADEQYF.

This clone has a single count. The V gene is TRBV11-2, the J gene TRBJ2-6; perhaps TRBD1 as D (6 bases). The CDR3 sequence is 15 residues long. V was cut by 4 bases and J by 2 bases, with 9 bases left in between. The germline V gene encodes CDR1 SGHAT and CDR2 FQNNGV. In DNA form, the CDR3 reads TGTGCCAGCAGCTCCCGACAGGCTGGGGCCAACGTCCTGACTTTC. It encodes CASSSRQAGANVLTF. Using reference TRBV11-2 and TRBJ2-6 for the parts outside the CDR3, the full variable domain is EAGVAQSPRYKIIEKRQSVAFWCNPISGHATLYWYQQILGQGPKLLIQFQNNGVVDDSQLPKDRFSAERLKGVDSTLKIQPAKLEDSAVYLCASSSRQAGANVLTFGAGSRLTVL.

CDR3 sequence (DNA): TGTGCCAGCAGCCGTTGGGGGGACAAACAGGGAGATACGCAGTATTTT. Translated, it gives CASSRWGDKQGDTQYF. The chain is built from TRBV6-6 and TRBJ2-3; TRBD1 or TRBD2 may be the D gene (6 bases each). CDR3 length: 16 residues. V was cut by 6 bases and J by 5 bases, with 21 bases left in between. CDR1 and CDR2 (germline): MNHNY, SVGAGI (reference sequence).

The chain uses TRBV29-1 and TRBJ2-1, with D perhaps matching TRBD2 (6 bases). Per the germline V gene, CDR1 is SQVTM and CDR2 is ANQGSEA. The CDR3 runs 14 residues. V was cut by 6 bases and J by 5 bases, with 17 bases left in between. CDR3 nucleotides: TGCAGCGTGGGGAAGCGACTAGGCGACAATGAGCAGTTCTTC. Encoded protein: CSVGKRLGDNEQFF.

V usage is TRBV7-2 and J usage is TRBJ2-5; D unclear. The CDR3 extends over 14 amino acids. The ends were cut back, 2 bases at V and 2 bases at J, with 9 bases in the middle. Germline-derived CDR1 and CDR2 are SGHTA and FQGNSA. The CDR3: CASSLTRNQETQYF. In nucleotides, the CDR3 is TGTGCCAGCAGCTTAACCAGGAATCAAGAGACCCAGTACTTC.

The chain uses TRBV5-1 and TRBJ2-7, with no clear D. V lost 0 bases, J lost 2 bases, and 6 bases lay in between. This CDR3 has 13 residues. From germline, CDR1 is SGHRS and CDR2 YFSETQ. The CDR3 sequence: CASSLEVTYEQYF. The CDR3, as DNA: TGCGCCAGCAGCTTGGAGGTCACCTACGAGCAGTACTTC.

The sample holds one count of this clone. Other DNA variants within this sample encode the same CDR3. The chain employs TRBV29-1 and TRBJ2-3; no definite D call. Germline assignment: CDR1 SQVTM and CDR2 ANQGSEA. The CDR3 is made up of 14 amino acids. Deletions cut 5 bases from V and 4 bases from J, with 16 bases between. CDR3 residues: CSVTGPVRADTQYF. For the CDR3, the DNA is TGCAGCGTTACCGGTCCTGTGCGAGCAGATACGCAGTATTTT.

The chain has TRBV6-5 and TRBJ1-1, with 8 positions matching TRBD1. Germline V gives CDR1 MNHEY, CDR2 SVGAGI. V lost 3 bases and J lost 4; bases outside the gene matches: 4. The CDR3 is made up of 14 amino acids. This chain's CDR3 is CASSYSDRVTEAFF. The CDR3 DNA is TGTGCCAGCAGTTATTCGGACAGGGTCACTGAAGCTTTCTTT.

This clone was recorded only once. V and J are TRBV19 and TRBJ2-3; 13 bases align to TRBD2. The CDR3 is 19 residues long. In germline, CDR1 is LNHDA, CDR2 SQIVND (reference sequence). With 5 bases clipped from V and 3 bases from J, the junction kept 14 bases outside the gene matches. The CDR3 loop reads CASSPGLAGVVPGTDTQYF. The CDR3 DNA sequence: TGTGCCAGTAGTCCCGGACTAGCGGGAGTCGTGCCGGGGACAGATACGCAGTATTTT.

V usage is TRBV9 and J usage is TRBJ2-1; 8 nucleotides line up with TRBD1. Germline CDR1 and CDR2: SGDLS and YYNGEE. The CDR3 loop spans 15 amino acids. Trimming took 2 bases from V and 5 from J; bases not matched to a gene: 6. The CDR3 region is CASSVRTGLNNEQFF. The CDR3 DNA follows: TGTGCCAGCAGCGTCAGGACAGGGCTCAACAATGAGCAGTTCTTC.

This rearrangement joins TRBV6-5 to TRBJ2-7; TRBD2 matches 8 bases. Trimming took 6 bases from V and 7 from J; bases not matched to a gene: 11. CDR1 and CDR2 (germline): MNHEY, SVGAGI. The CDR3 has 14 amino acids. CDR3 nucleotide sequence: TGTGCCAGCAGGGGTAGCGGGGCCGCTATAGAGCAGTACTTC. It specifies CASRGSGAAIEQYF.

This clone has only one observation. V usage is TRBV11-2 and J usage is TRBJ1-1; a weak D match, TRBD1 (5 bases). Germline CDR1 reads SGHAT; CDR2 reads FQNNGV. V lost 5 bases to trimming and J lost 1 base, with 14 bases between them. CDR3 length: 15 residues. This CDR3 reads CASSTHRYRNTEAFF. CDR3 DNA: TGTGCCAGCAGCACTCACAGGTACCGGAACACTGAAGCTTTCTTT.

The J gene is TRBJ1-2, the V gene TRBV2, with D perhaps matching TRBD1 (6 bases). Trimming removed 6 bases at V and 4 bases at J, with 12 bases between. The germline V gene has CDR1 SNHLY and CDR2 FYNNEI. This CDR3 spans 13 amino acids. CDR3 in DNA: TGTGCCAGCAGGGGGACAAGCACCTATGGCTACACCTTC. Translating gives CASRGTSTYGYTF.

This sequence joins TRBV7-2 and TRBJ2-1; D is possibly TRBD1 (5 bases). Trimming stripped 3 bases from V and 6 bases from J, with 9 bases between. The CDR3 runs 13 residues. Germline CDR1 reads SGHTA; CDR2 reads FQGNSA. For the CDR3, the DNA is TGTGCCAGCAGCTTGGGGCAGTCCAATGAGCAGTTCTTC. Protein sequence: CASSLGQSNEQFF.

The rearrangement uses TRBV2 and TRBJ1-1; weak D call: TRBD1 (6 bases). From germline, CDR1 is SNHLY and CDR2 FYNNEI. Trimming stripped 7 bases from V and 0 bases from J, with 12 bases between. The CDR3 totals 14 residues. The CDR3: CASTTGQLNTEAFF. The CDR3 DNA reads as TGTGCCAGCACGACAGGACAGTTGAACACTGAAGCTTTCTTT. The full variable domain, in which reference TRBV2 and TRBJ1-1 provide the parts outside the CDR3, is EPEVTQTPSHQVTQMGQEVILRCVPISNHLYFYWYRQILGQKVEFLVSFYNNEISEKSEIFDDQFSVERPDGSNFTLKIRSTKLEDSAMYFCASTTGQLNTEAFFGQGTRLTVV.